The 22 T cell receptor beta chains reported below all come from one sample, sequenced in a study of shared clonotypes between healthy human individuals. Profiled with immunoSEQ multiplex PCR; TCRdb holds only in-frame clones, not every one. The sample records some 1 million clones, 60% to 80% being singletons. What was sequenced was memory CD4+ T cells sorted from blood. Sample subset: CD45RA-negative fraction. The receptors were sampled from a man aged 18 to 29 in good health.

The CDR3 region has the DNA TGTGCCAGCAGTTTCCGGGACAGTAGAGAGACCCAGTACTTC. This codes for CASSFRDSRETQYF. This rearrangement joins TRBV6-6 to TRBJ2-5; TRBD1 matches at 7 bases. CDR1 is MNHNY and CDR2 is SVGAGI in the germline V gene (reference sequence). This CDR3 comprises 14 residues. V was clipped by 4 bases and J by 4 bases; unmatched bases: 6.

The chain uses TRBV6-6 and TRBJ2-4; D not resolved. Per the germline V gene, CDR1 is MNHNY and CDR2 is SVGAGI (reference sequence). This CDR3 region has 14 residues. The V and J ends lost 2 bases and 7 bases respectively, with 12 bases between them. The CDR3 nucleotides read TGTGCCAGCAGTTACGGGGATTCGCGGAACATTCAGTACTTC. Translation gives CASSYGDSRNIQYF.

The gene calls are TRBV25-1 and TRBJ2-3; D perhaps matches TRBD2 (7 bases). The length of the CDR3 is 15 residues. CDR1 MGHDK and CDR2 SYGVNS come from the germline V gene. V lost 3 bases to trimming and J lost 4 bases, with 14 bases between them. The DNA for the CDR3 is TGTGCCAGCAGTGATTCCGGGGGGCAGGCAGATACGCAGTATTTT. Amino acid sequence: CASSDSGGQADTQYF.

This clone appeared a few times. This chain connects TRBV6-5 to TRBJ2-7; D may be TRBD1 (6 bases). The V and J ends lost 6 bases and 2 bases respectively, with 14 bases between them. CDR1 and CDR2 from the germline V gene are MNHEY and SVGAGI. The CDR3 has 14 amino acids. This CDR3 is CASRTRDNPYEQYF. The CDR3 nucleotides are TGTGCCAGCAGGACCCGGGACAATCCCTACGAGCAGTACTTC.

This rearrangement joins TRBV19 to TRBJ1-1, with D possibly being TRBD1 (5 bases). V dropped 7 bases and J dropped 8 bases, with 29 bases sitting between them. The CDR3 consists of 17 residues. Germline values: CDR1 LNHDA, CDR2 SQIVND (reference sequence). The CDR3 DNA reads as TGTGCCAGTACCAATAGTGAAGCCGGTTGGGACGGAACCGAAGCTTTCTTT. Its translation is CASTNSEAGWDGTEAFF. The variable domain in full, completed from reference TRBV19 and TRBJ1-1, reads DGGITQSPKYLFRKEGQNVTLSCEQNLNHDAMYWYRQDPGQGLRLIYYSQIVNDFQKGDIAEGYSVSREKKESFPLTVTSAQKNPTAFYLCASTNSEAGWDGTEAFFGQGTRLTVV.

The chain carries TRBV2 and TRBJ1-5; D is perhaps TRBD1 (5 bases). Germline CDR1 reads SNHLY; CDR2 reads FYNNEI. V gave up 7 bases and J gave up 4 bases, with 17 bases separating them. CDR3 length equals 15 residues. The CDR3: CASIGGGQENQPQHF. Written as DNA, the CDR3 is TGTGCCAGCATCGGGGGAGGGCAAGAGAATCAGCCCCAGCATTTT.

The chain has TRBV25-1 and TRBJ1-2; D not resolved. CDR1 and CDR2 from the germline V gene are MGHDK and SYGVNS. The CDR3 is made up of 15 amino acids. Trimming pared 1 base from V and 0 bases from J, leaving 9 bases between. Written as DNA, the CDR3 is TGTGCCAGCAGTGAATCAGGTACTGCTAACTATGGCTACACCTTC. This encodes CASSESGTANYGYTF.

This clone has a handful of counts. The gene calls are TRBV28 and TRBJ1-6; D is unresolved. Germline assignment: CDR1 MDHEN and CDR2 SYDVKM. The ends were cut back, 8 bases at V and 13 bases at J, with 15 bases in the middle. CDR3 length: 12 amino acids. CDR3 coding DNA: TGTGCCAGCTGCATCCAATCGTCCCCCCTCCACTTT. Protein: CASCIQSSPLHF.

This clone was seen repeatedly, ten times or more. The same CDR3 can be traced to other DNA sequences in this sample. The V gene is TRBV6-5, the J gene TRBJ1-1; D gene ambiguous. Germline V lookup: CDR1 MNHEY, CDR2 SVGAGI. Deletions cut 6 bases from V and 4 bases from J, with 6 bases between. This CDR3 spans 11 amino acids. The CDR3 DNA follows: TGTGCCAGCAGGCGTGGCACTGAAGCTTTCTTT. This encodes CASRRGTEAFF.

The CDR3 sequence: CASRGTTLSYEQYF. For the CDR3, the DNA is TGTGCCAGCAGGGGGACCACCCTTTCCTACGAGCAGTACTTC. The chain couples TRBV2 to TRBJ2-7; D might be TRBD1 or TRBD2, each matching 5 bases. The CDR3 runs to 14 residues. The germline V and J ends were trimmed by 6 bases and 1 base, with 13 bases remaining between them. Germline V gene lookup returns CDR1 SNHLY and CDR2 FYNNEI.

Turning to this clone: The same CDR3 also results from other DNA sequences found in this sample. This sequence joins TRBV28 and TRBJ1-4, with D hard to call. The V gene's germline CDR1 is MDHEN and CDR2 SYDVKM. V gave up 2 bases and J gave up 0 bases, with 4 bases separating them. The CDR3 is 14 amino acids. The CDR3 coding sequence is TGTGCCAGCAGTTTACCTGCAACTAATGAAAAACTGTTTTTT. The encoded protein is CASSLPATNEKLFF.

The CDR3 sequence is CASSHWDLKAEQFF. CDR3 coding DNA: TGTGCCAGCAGCCATTGGGATCTAAAGGCTGAGCAGTTCTTC. The J gene is TRBJ2-1, the V gene TRBV14; D uncertain. CDR3 size: 14 residues. Germline assignment: CDR1 SGHDN and CDR2 FVKESK. The V end was cut by 3 bases, the J end by 9 bases, with 15 bases between.

The rearrangement links TRBV30 to TRBJ1-5; the match to TRBD1 covers 9 bases. The V segment lost 5 bases and the J segment 6 bases; nucleotides outside the gene matches: 5. There are 13 residues in the CDR3. CDR1 and CDR2 (germline): GTSNPN, SVGIG (reference sequence). CDR3 DNA sequence: TGTGCCTGGGGGGACAGGGATGGTCAGCCCCAGCATTTT. This codes for CAWGDRDGQPQHF.

This chain joins TRBV28 and TRBJ1-2; D possibly corresponds to TRBD1 (6 bases). The germline gives CDR1 MDHEN, CDR2 SYDVKM. V was clipped by 4 bases and J by 1 base, with 10 bases between them. This CDR3 has 14 amino acids. The CDR3 loop reads CASSSRGLNYGYTF. The CDR3 nucleotides read TGTGCCAGCAGTTCCCGGGGGCTTAACTATGGCTACACCTTC.

This chain uses TRBV6-1 with TRBJ1-2, with no clear D. Germline lookup yields CDR1 MNHNS and CDR2 SASEGT. V was pared by 0 bases and J by 7 bases, with 15 bases between. The CDR3 consists of 15 residues. The CDR3 DNA reads TGTGCCAGCAGTGAAGCGTACCTAGCTTTAGGTGGCTACACCTTC. Its protein is CASSEAYLALGGYTF.

The chain recombines TRBV12-5 with TRBJ1-5; TRBD1 agrees at 7 bases. The CDR3 is made up of 15 amino acids. The germline gives CDR1 LGHNT, CDR2 FRNRAP. Trimming took 1 base from V and 4 from J; bases not matched to a gene: 4. The CDR3 sequence: CASGLGTGFNQPQHF. The CDR3 DNA sequence: TGTGCTAGTGGTTTGGGGACAGGTTTTAATCAGCCCCAGCATTTT.

J is TRBJ2-5 and V is TRBV30; D unclear. The DNA end favors TRBJ2-7, so the J call may be wrong. The CDR3 runs 12 residues. The V gene's germline CDR1 is GTSNPN and CDR2 SVGIG (reference sequence). This CDR3 is CAWSHDVYEQYF. DNA of the CDR3: TGTGCCTGGTCTCACGACGTCTACGAGCAGTACTTC.

Concerning this clone: This CDR3 is also generated by other DNA sequences in the sample. This chain joins TRBV7-2 and TRBJ2-6; weak D call: TRBD1 (6 bases). The CDR3 totals 16 residues. V was clipped by 5 bases and J by 0 bases, with 11 bases between them. Germline V gene data show CDR1 as SGHTA and CDR2 as FQGNSA. CDR3 amino acids: CASSPRGGSGANVLTF. The CDR3 DNA is TGTGCCAGCAGCCCTAGAGGGGGCTCTGGGGCCAACGTCCTGACTTTC.

V is TRBV9 and J is TRBJ2-7; D is ambiguous. The CDR3 runs to 12 residues. Per the germline V gene, CDR1 is SGDLS and CDR2 is YYNGEE. The germline V and J ends were trimmed by 4 bases and 2 bases, with 7 bases remaining between them. The CDR3 reads CASSLYPYEQYF. CDR3 nucleotides: TGTGCCAGCAGCCTCTACCCCTACGAGCAGTACTTC.

Comment on this clone: Germline and junction disagree at one end, which may indicate a read error. V gene TRBV10-1 combines with J gene TRBJ1-2; D unclear. Germline assignment: CDR1 WNHNN and CDR2 SYGVQD (reference sequence). This CDR3 is built from 9 residues. CDR3 protein: CAISLGYTF. CDR3 bases: TGCGCCATCAGTCTTGGCTACACCTTC.

This chain uses TRBV6-5 with TRBJ1-2; the match to TRBD1 covers 7 bases. The germline CDR1 and CDR2 sequences are MNHEY and SVGAGI. This CDR3 has 12 residues. The ends lost 8 bases at V and 7 bases at J; junction bases unmatched: 7. The CDR3 loop reads CASRDSGIGYTF. CDR3 in DNA: TGTGCCAGCCGGGACAGTGGGATTGGCTACACCTTC.

The genes are TRBV19 and TRBJ2-3, with 7 bases lining up with TRBD2. In germline, CDR1 is LNHDA, CDR2 SQIVND (reference sequence). Germline trimming cut 4 bases from V and 1 base from J; bases unmatched to any gene: 2. The CDR3 totals 14 residues. The CDR3 nucleotides are TGTGCCAGTAGTAGGGACTACCGCACAGATACGCAGTATTTT. Amino acid sequence: CASSRDYRTDTQYF.